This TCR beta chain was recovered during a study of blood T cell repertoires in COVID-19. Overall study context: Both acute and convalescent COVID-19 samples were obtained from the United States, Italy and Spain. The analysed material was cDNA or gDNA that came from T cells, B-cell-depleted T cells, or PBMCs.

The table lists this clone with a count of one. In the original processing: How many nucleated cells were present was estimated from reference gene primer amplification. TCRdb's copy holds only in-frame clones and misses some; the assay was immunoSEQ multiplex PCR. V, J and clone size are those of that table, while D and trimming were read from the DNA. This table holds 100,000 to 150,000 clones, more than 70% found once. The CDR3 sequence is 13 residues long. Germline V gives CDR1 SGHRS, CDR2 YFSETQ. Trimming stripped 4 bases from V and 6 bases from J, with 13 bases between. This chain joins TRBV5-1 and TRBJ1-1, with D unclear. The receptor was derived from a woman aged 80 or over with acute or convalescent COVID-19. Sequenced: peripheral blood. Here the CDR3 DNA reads TGCGCCAGCAGCCCGCAACCAGGATCTGAAGCTTTCTTT. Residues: CASSPQPGSEAFF.